Presented here are 30 T cell receptor beta chains from one specimen sequenced in a study of cytomegalovirus exposure and HLA in healthy donors. The PCR contained 60 Vbeta and 13 Jbeta primers. Sequencing used immunoSEQ multiplex PCR; TCRdb keeps in-frame clones, though not all of them. This sample's table reports about 160,000 clones. Input material: PBMCs. These receptors were taken from a woman aged 55-70 years in good health and CMV-seronegative.

The rearrangement joins TRBV7-2 to TRBJ2-7; 12 nucleotides align to TRBD2. The length of the CDR3 is 14 residues. The V gene's germline CDR1 is SGHTA and CDR2 FQGNSA. V was clipped by 4 bases and J by 7 bases; unmatched bases: 5. CDR3 protein: CASSSSGGAGEQYF. CDR3 nucleotide sequence: TGTGCCAGCAGCTCTAGCGGGGGGGCGGGTGAGCAGTACTTC.

V gene TRBV13 combines with J gene TRBJ2-3; TRBD1 is a possible D gene (5 bases). Germline CDR1 PRHDT, CDR2 FYEKMQ (reference sequence). Deletions cut 6 bases from V and 0 bases from J, with 16 bases between. The CDR3 runs 16 residues. CDR3 sequence (DNA): TGTGCCAGCAGTTACTTTCCCCAGGGAAGCACAGATACGCAGTATTTT. Protein product: CASSYFPQGSTDTQYF.

This chain connects TRBV4-1 to TRBJ1-2; D gene uncertain. Germline V gives CDR1 MGHRA, CDR2 YSYEKL. V was pared by 0 bases and J by 1 base, with 12 bases between. The CDR3 extends over 16 amino acids. The DNA for the CDR3 is TGCGCCAGCAGCCAAGATGAGTTAGAGGTTAACTATGGCTACACCTTC. Amino acids: CASSQDELEVNYGYTF.

The gene calls are TRBV7-9 and TRBJ2-7; D is undetermined. The CDR3 is made up of 12 amino acids. Per the germline V gene, CDR1 is SEHNR and CDR2 is FQNEAQ (reference sequence). V lost 7 bases and J 0 bases, leaving 7 bases between the germline ends. The CDR3 sequence is CASTQDSYEQYF. In DNA, the CDR3 is TGTGCCAGCACCCAGGACTCCTACGAGCAGTACTTC. The variable domain in full, completed from reference TRBV7-9 and TRBJ2-7, reads DTGVSQNPRHKITKRGQNVTFRCDPISEHNRLYWYRQTLGQGPEFLTYFQNEAQLEKSRLLSDRFSAERPKGSFSTLEIQRTEQGDSAMYLCASTQDSYEQYFGPGTRLTVT.

Concerning this clone: This sample includes further DNA sequences coding for the same CDR3. The chain's CDR3 is CASSLGTGSTEAFF. In nucleotides, the CDR3 is TGCGCCAGCAGCTTAGGGACAGGTTCCACTGAAGCTTTCTTT. The chain is built from TRBV5-1 and TRBJ1-1; 8 bases agree with TRBD1. The CDR3 loop spans 14 amino acids. The germline gives CDR1 SGHRS, CDR2 YFSETQ. Trimming removed 2 bases from V and 4 bases from J; junction bases left unmatched: 4.

As concerns this clone: Other DNA sequences in this sample translate to the same CDR3. The chain recombines TRBV7-3 with TRBJ2-7; 9 bases line up with TRBD1. The CDR3 totals 14 residues. Per germline, CDR1 SGHTA and CDR2 FQGTGA. V lost 2 bases and J lost 3; bases outside the gene matches: 2. The CDR3 loop reads CASSLGQGNYEQYF. The CDR3 DNA reads TGTGCCAGCAGCTTAGGACAGGGGAACTACGAGCAGTACTTC.

The chain has TRBV19 and TRBJ1-2, with 11 bases that match TRBD1. The trim removed 6 bases at V and 0 bases at J, leaving 3 bases unmatched. The CDR3 is made up of 15 amino acids. Germline V lookup: CDR1 LNHDA, CDR2 SQIVND (reference sequence). CDR3 in amino acids: CASRDRGRTNYGYTF. For the CDR3, the DNA is TGTGCCAGTAGGGACAGGGGGCGTACTAACTATGGCTACACCTTC.

The rearrangement uses TRBV5-5 and TRBJ1-5; possible D gene TRBD1, 5 bases. Germline V lookup: CDR1 SGHKS, CDR2 YYEKEE (reference sequence). V was cut by 4 bases and J by 4 bases, with 18 bases left in between. The CDR3 totals 16 residues. Here the CDR3 DNA reads TGTGCCAGCAGCCCACTCCAGGGATCCCCTAATCAGCCCCAGCATTTT. It yields the protein CASSPLQGSPNQPQHF. The full variable domain, with the rest looked up from reference TRBV5-5 and TRBJ1-5, is DAGVTQSPTHLIKTRGQQVTLRCSPISGHKSVSWYQQVLGQGPQFIFQYYEKEERGRGNFPDRFSARQFPNYSSELNVNALLLGDSALYLCASSPLQGSPNQPQHFGDGTRLSIL.

The chain combines TRBV7-2 with TRBJ2-2; 8 bases agree with TRBD2. The CDR3 contains 16 residues. Germline loops: CDR1 SGHTA, CDR2 FQGNSA. The trim removed 5 bases at V and 1 base at J, leaving 6 bases unmatched. CDR3 sequence reads: CASSLTGGGNTGELFF. The CDR3 DNA follows: TGTGCCAGCAGCCTCACCGGGGGGGGGAACACCGGGGAGCTGTTTTTT.

The genes are TRBV29-1 and TRBJ1-1; TRBD1 might be the D (5 bases). Deletions cut 4 bases from V and 8 bases from J, with 8 bases between. There are 10 residues in the CDR3. Germline CDR1 and CDR2: SQVTM and ANQGSEA. The CDR3 sequence is CSVATAEAFF. The CDR3 region has the DNA TGCAGCGTTGCGACAGCCGAAGCTTTCTTT.

The gene calls are TRBV6-1 and TRBJ1-1; D is unclear. CDR1 is MNHNS and CDR2 is SASEGT in the germline V gene. Deletions cut 3 bases from V and 1 base from J, with 15 bases between. The length of the CDR3 is 16 residues. The DNA of the CDR3 is TGTGCCAGCAGTGATGGTTTGCGGGTTGGGAACACTGAAGCTTTCTTT. Its protein is CASSDGLRVGNTEAFF.

The J gene is TRBJ1-6, the V gene TRBV5-4, with 9 bases lining up with TRBD1. Unmatched junction bases numbered 7, after V lost 3 bases and J lost 9 bases. This CDR3 contains 15 residues. The germline V gene encodes CDR1 SGHNT and CDR2 YYREEE (reference sequence). The CDR3 reads CASSSNDRGVSPLHF. The CDR3 DNA sequence: TGTGCCAGCAGCTCAAACGACAGGGGGGTTTCACCCCTCCACTTT.

The DNA for the CDR3 is TGTGCCAGCAGCCAGGGGGGGAGGAACACTGAAGCTTTCTTT. Translated, it gives CASSQGGRNTEAFF. The chain links TRBV14 to TRBJ1-1, with D perhaps TRBD1 (5 bases). V was clipped by 3 bases and J by 1 base, with 9 bases between them. CDR1 and CDR2 from the germline V gene are SGHDN and FVKESK. This CDR3 has 14 residues.

The chain carries TRBV27 and TRBJ1-2; weak D call: TRBD1 (5 bases). Looked up from germline, CDR1 is MNHEY and CDR2 is SMNVEV (reference sequence). V dropped 0 bases and J dropped 6 bases, with 11 bases sitting between them. The CDR3 runs 14 residues. The DNA for the CDR3 is TGTGCCAGCAGTTTATCGGGGGGGAGCCATGGCTACACCTTC. This codes for CASSLSGGSHGYTF.

The rearrangement joins TRBV5-4 to TRBJ1-2; D is unresolved. From germline, CDR1 is SGHNT and CDR2 YYREEE (reference sequence). CDR3 length equals 13 residues. Trimming stripped 2 bases from V and 2 bases from J, with 7 bases between. The CDR3 reads CASSLDGNYGYTF. The DNA for the CDR3 is TGTGCCAGCAGCTTAGACGGGAACTATGGCTACACCTTC.

CDR3 DNA: TGTGCCAGCTCACCAGGGACAGGGCTTGAAACTGAAGCTTTCTTT. It is translated as CASSPGTGLETEAFF. The rearrangement joins TRBV18 to TRBJ1-1, with 9 bases identical to TRBD1. Trimming took 2 bases from V and 5 from J; bases not matched to a gene: 6. The CDR3 spans 15 residues. Germline lookup yields CDR1 KGHSH and CDR2 LQKENI.

V and J are TRBV29-1 and TRBJ2-7; tentative D call: TRBD2 (6 bases). CDR1 is SQVTM, CDR2 ANQGSEA, per germline. V was shortened by 6 bases and J by 6 bases, with 21 bases between the two germline ends. CDR3 length: 14 amino acids. As DNA, the CDR3 is TGCAGCGTCTCACAGGAGGGAGCCGTCGGCGAGCAGTACTTC. This gives the protein CSVSQEGAVGEQYF.

The chain carries TRBV18 and TRBJ1-1; the D gene is possibly TRBD1 (6 bases). Germline V gives CDR1 KGHSH, CDR2 LQKENI. This CDR3 has 16 residues. Trimming left V 3 bases short and J 1 base short, with 15 bases between. The CDR3, as DNA: TGTGCCAGCTCACCTGGACAGCCAGCCTCGAACACTGAAGCTTTCTTT. Translated: CASSPGQPASNTEAFF.

V and J are TRBV6-9 and TRBJ2-7, with 14 bases matching TRBD2. V shed 1 base, J shed 3 bases, and the junction held 5 bases outside the gene matches. This CDR3 is 17 amino acids long. The germline CDR1 and CDR2 sequences are MNHGY and SVAAGI. In nucleotides, the CDR3 is TGTGCCAGCAGTTATTTTGGGACTAGCGGGAGAGTCTACGAGCAGTACTTC. Translating gives CASSYFGTSGRVYEQYF.

The rearrangement joins TRBV7-8 to TRBJ2-1; D unresolved. Per the germline V gene, CDR1 is SGHVS and CDR2 is FQNEAQ. V shed 2 bases and J shed 5 bases, with 16 bases lying between them. The CDR3 contains 16 residues. Here the CDR3 DNA reads TGTGCCAGCAGCTTAATAAGTTATTGGTCGGACAATGAGCAGTTCTTC. Amino acids: CASSLISYWSDNEQFF.

The chain combines TRBV6-5 with TRBJ1-1, with 7 positions matching TRBD1. The junction had 4 bases not matched to a gene; V was cut back by 3 bases and J by 12 bases. The CDR3 totals 11 residues. Germline V gives CDR1 MNHEY, CDR2 SVGAGI. This CDR3 is CASSYTGVSFF. The CDR3 DNA reads TGTGCCAGCAGTTATACAGGGGTTTCTTTCTTT.

The chain couples TRBV6-5 to TRBJ2-1; 8 bases agree with TRBD1. V lost 4 bases to trimming and J lost 5 bases; unmatched junction nucleotides: 7. This CDR3 spans 15 amino acids. Germline loops: CDR1 MNHEY, CDR2 SVGAGI. CDR3 DNA sequence: TGTGCCAGCAGTTCACCGGGACAGGCCGACAATGAGCAGTTCTTC. Protein product: CASSSPGQADNEQFF.

The J gene is TRBJ2-1, the V gene TRBV5-1; TRBD1 matches at 8 bases. V trimming: 4 bases; J trimming: 4 bases; junction bases outside the gene matches: 7. In germline, CDR1 is SGHRS, CDR2 YFSETQ. The CDR3 extends over 15 amino acids. The CDR3 DNA reads as TGCGCCAGCAGCCCAGACAGGGGCGTGTACAATGAGCAGTTCTTC. Translating it yields CASSPDRGVYNEQFF.

V usage is TRBV12-5 and J usage is TRBJ2-2; D call uncertain. Per the germline V gene, CDR1 is LGHNT and CDR2 is FRNRAP. This CDR3 region has 12 residues. Trimming left V 3 bases short and J 6 bases short, with 5 bases between. The DNA for the CDR3 is TGTGCTAGTGGTTTCGTCCCCGGGGAGCTGTTTTTT. Amino acid sequence: CASGFVPGELFF.

The rearrangement links TRBV5-4 to TRBJ1-1; possible D gene TRBD1, 6 bases. Trimming shortened V by 3 bases and J by 0 bases, and 12 bases separated the two germline ends. The CDR3 runs to 15 residues. Germline CDR1 is SGHNT and CDR2 is YYREEE (reference sequence). CDR3 DNA sequence: TGTGCCAGCAGCTCTGGGGGGGGCTTGAACACTGAAGCTTTCTTT. This gives the protein CASSSGGGLNTEAFF.

The chain uses TRBV7-3 and TRBJ1-2; D ambiguous. Trimming stripped 4 bases from V and 7 bases from J, with 13 bases between. The CDR3 sequence is 13 residues long. Germline V lookup: CDR1 SGHTA, CDR2 FQGTGA. CDR3 sequence reads: CASSSYGGGGYTF. The CDR3 DNA follows: TGTGCCAGCAGCTCCTACGGTGGTGGTGGCTACACCTTC.

V usage is TRBV6-5 and J usage is TRBJ1-5; the D is unclear. CDR1 and CDR2 (germline): MNHEY, SVGAGI. V lost 2 bases to trimming and J lost 4 bases, with 9 bases between them. The CDR3 loop spans 14 amino acids. The CDR3 region has the DNA TGTGCCAGCAGTTACGGGCCAGAGAATCAGCCCCAGCATTTT. It translates to CASSYGPENQPQHF.

The chain employs TRBV5-4 and TRBJ2-1; possibly TRBD2 for D (5 bases). V was clipped by 7 bases and J by 9 bases, with 14 bases between them. This CDR3 is built from 12 residues. CDR1 and CDR2 (germline): SGHNT, YYREEE (reference sequence). The CDR3 sequence is CASGLPGSEQFF. The CDR3 bases are TGTGCCAGCGGACTCCCGGGAAGTGAGCAGTTCTTC.

This rearrangement joins TRBV4-2 to TRBJ2-7, with 8 bases aligning to TRBD2. The CDR3 is 17 residues long. The V segment lost 0 bases and the J segment 2 bases; nucleotides outside the gene matches: 9. Germline CDR1 LGHNA, CDR2 YNFKEQ. The DNA for the CDR3 is TGTGCCAGCAGCCAAGAAGGCAGGGAAGCGGGAGCCTACGAGCAGTACTTC. As protein: CASSQEGREAGAYEQYF.

V gene TRBV19 combines with J gene TRBJ2-7, with 7 bases that match TRBD1. The length of the CDR3 is 14 residues. The germline V gene has CDR1 LNHDA and CDR2 SQIVND (reference sequence). With 5 bases clipped from V and 2 bases from J, the junction kept 6 bases outside the gene matches. The CDR3 protein is CASSLRGRTYEQYF. The CDR3 nucleotides read TGTGCCAGTAGTCTTAGGGGGCGGACCTACGAGCAGTACTTC.